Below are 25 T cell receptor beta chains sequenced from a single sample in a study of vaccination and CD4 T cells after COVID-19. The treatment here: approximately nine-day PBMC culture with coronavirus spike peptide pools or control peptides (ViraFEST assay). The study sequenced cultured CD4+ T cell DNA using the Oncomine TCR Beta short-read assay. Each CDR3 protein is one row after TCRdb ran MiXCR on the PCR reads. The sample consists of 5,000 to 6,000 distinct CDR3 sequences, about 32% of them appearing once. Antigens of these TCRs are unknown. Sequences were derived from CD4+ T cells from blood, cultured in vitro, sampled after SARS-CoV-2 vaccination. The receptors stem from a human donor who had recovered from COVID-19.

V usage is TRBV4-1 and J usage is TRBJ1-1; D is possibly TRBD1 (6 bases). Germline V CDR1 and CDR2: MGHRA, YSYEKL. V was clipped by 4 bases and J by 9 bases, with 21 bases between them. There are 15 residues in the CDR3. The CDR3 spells CASSPPLSRGGKAFF. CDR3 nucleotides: TGCGCCAGCAGCCCTCCCCTGAGTAGGGGGGGTAAAGCTTTCTTT.

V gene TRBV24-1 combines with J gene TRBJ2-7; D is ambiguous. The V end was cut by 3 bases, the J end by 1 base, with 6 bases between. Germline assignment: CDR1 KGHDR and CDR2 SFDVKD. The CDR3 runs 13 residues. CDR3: CATSDPVSYEQYF. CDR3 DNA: TGTGCCACCAGTGATCCTGTATCCTACGAGCAGTACTTC.

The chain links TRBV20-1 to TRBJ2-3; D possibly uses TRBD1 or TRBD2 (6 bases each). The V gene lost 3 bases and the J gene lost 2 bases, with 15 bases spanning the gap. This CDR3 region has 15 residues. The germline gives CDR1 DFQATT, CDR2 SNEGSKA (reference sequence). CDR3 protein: CSARGIGGYTDTQYF. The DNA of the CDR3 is TGCAGTGCTAGGGGGATAGGGGGGTACACAGATACGCAGTATTTT.

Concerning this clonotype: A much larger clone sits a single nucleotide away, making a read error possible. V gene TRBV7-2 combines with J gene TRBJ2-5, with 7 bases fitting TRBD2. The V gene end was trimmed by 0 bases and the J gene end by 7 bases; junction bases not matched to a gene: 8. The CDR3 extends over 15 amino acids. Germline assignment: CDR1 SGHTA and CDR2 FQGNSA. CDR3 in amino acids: CASSLAGSGEGTQYF. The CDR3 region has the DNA TGTGCCAGCAGCTTAGCCGGGAGTGGGGAGGGGACCCAGTACTTC. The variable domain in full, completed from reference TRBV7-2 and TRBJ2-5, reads GAGVSQSPSNKVTEKGKDVELRCDPISGHTALYWYRQSLGQGLEFLIYFQGNSAPDKSGLPSDRFSAERTGGSVSTLTIQRTQQEDSAVYLCASSLAGSGEGTQYFGPGTRLLVL.

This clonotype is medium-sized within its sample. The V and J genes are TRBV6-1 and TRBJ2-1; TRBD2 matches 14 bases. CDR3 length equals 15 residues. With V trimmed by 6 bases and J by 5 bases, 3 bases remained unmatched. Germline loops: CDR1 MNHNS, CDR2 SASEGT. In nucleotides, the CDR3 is TGTGCCAGCAGGAAGGGACTAGCGGGGGACAATGAGCAGTTCTTC. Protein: CASRKGLAGDNEQFF.

In DNA, the CDR3 is TGTGCCAGCAGCCCTTCGCACAACGCAGAAGAGACCCAGTACTTC. Translated, it gives CASSPSHNAEETQYF. This chain uses TRBV7-7 with TRBJ2-5; D uncertain. The V end lost 5 bases, the J end lost 3 bases, and 16 bases lay between the germline ends. The length of the CDR3 is 15 residues. Germline CDR1 SSHAT, CDR2 FNYEAQ (reference sequence).

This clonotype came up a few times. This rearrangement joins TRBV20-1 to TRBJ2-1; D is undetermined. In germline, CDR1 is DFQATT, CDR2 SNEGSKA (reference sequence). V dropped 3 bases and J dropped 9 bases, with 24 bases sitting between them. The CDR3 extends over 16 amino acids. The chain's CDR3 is CSARMTWGDTKPEQFF. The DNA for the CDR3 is TGCAGTGCTAGGATGACATGGGGTGATACCAAGCCTGAGCAGTTCTTC.

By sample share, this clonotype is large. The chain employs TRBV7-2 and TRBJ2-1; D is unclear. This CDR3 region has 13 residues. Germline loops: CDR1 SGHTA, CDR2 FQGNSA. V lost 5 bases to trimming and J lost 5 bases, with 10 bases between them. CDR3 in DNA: TGTGCCAGCAGCGCTTATATCCACAATGAGCAGTTCTTC. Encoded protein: CASSAYIHNEQFF.

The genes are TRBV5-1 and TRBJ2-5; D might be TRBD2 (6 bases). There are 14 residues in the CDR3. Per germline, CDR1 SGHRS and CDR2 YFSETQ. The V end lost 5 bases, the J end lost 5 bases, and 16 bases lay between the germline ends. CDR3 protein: CASRPGPGDETQYF. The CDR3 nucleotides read TGCGCCAGCAGACCGGGGCCGGGGGACGAGACCCAGTACTTC.

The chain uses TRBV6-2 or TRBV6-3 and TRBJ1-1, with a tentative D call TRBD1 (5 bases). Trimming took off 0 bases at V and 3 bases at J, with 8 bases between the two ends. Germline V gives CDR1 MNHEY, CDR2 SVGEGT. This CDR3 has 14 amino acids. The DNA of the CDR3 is TGTGCCAGCAGTTACTCTAGGGGTGACACTGAAGCTTTCTTT. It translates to CASSYSRGDTEAFF.

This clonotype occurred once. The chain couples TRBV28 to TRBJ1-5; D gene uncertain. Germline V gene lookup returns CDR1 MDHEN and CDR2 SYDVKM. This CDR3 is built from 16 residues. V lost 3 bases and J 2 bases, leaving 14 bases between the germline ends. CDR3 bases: TGTGCCAGCAGTTTCTTAAAGCGGGTAGGCAATCAGCCCCAGCATTTT. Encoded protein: CASSFLKRVGNQPQHF.

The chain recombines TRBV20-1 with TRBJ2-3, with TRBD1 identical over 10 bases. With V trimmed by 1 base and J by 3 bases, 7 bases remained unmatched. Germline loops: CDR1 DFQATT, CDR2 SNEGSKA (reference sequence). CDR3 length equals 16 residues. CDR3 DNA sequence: TGCAGTGCTAGAGCACTGACAGGGGGCGCGACAGATACGCAGTATTTT. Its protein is CSARALTGGATDTQYF.

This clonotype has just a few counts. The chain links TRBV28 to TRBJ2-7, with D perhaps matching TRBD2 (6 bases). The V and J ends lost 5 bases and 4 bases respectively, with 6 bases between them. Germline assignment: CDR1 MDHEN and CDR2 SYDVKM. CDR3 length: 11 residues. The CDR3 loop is CASSGGYEQYF. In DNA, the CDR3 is TGTGCCAGCAGTGGAGGGTACGAGCAGTACTTC.

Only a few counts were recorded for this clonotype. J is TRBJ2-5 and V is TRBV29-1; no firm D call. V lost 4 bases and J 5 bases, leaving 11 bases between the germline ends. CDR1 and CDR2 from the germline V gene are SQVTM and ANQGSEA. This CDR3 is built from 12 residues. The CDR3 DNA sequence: TGCAGCGTTGCCGGTCTGGAGGAGACCCAGTACTTC. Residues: CSVAGLEETQYF.

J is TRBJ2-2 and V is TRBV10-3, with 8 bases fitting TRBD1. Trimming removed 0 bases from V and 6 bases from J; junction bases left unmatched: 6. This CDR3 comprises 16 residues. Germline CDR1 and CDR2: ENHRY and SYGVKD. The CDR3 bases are TGTGCCATCAGTGAGTCGACCAGGGGGCTGGCCGGGGAGCTGTTTTTT. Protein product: CAISESTRGLAGELFF.

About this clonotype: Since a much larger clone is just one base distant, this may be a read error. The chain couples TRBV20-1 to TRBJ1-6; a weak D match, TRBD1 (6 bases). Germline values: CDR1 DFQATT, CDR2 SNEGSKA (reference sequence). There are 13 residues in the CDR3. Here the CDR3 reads CSARRDTDSPPHF. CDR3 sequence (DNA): TGCAGTGCTAGGCGGGACACTGATTCACCCCCCCACTTT.

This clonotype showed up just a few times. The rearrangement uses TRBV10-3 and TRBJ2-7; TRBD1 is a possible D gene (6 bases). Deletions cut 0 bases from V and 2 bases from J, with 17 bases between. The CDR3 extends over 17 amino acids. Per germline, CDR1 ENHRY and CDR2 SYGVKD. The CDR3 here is CAISESLVGQMAYEQYF. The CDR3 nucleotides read TGTGCCATCAGTGAGTCGTTAGTTGGACAGATGGCCTACGAGCAGTACTTC.

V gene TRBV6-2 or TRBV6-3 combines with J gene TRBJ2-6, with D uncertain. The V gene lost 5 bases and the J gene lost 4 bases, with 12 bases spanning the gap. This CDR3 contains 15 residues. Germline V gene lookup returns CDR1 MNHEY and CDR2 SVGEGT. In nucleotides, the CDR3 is TGTGCCAGCAGTACCCCAGCTTACGGGGCCAACGTCCTGACTTTC. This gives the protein CASSTPAYGANVLTF.

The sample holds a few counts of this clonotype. The CDR3 region is CASSLDRSPLHF. For the CDR3, the DNA is TGTGCCAGCAGCTTAGATCGTTCACCCCTCCACTTT. The J gene is TRBJ1-6, the V gene TRBV11-1; D gene unclear. Germline loops: CDR1 SGHAT, CDR2 FQDESV (reference sequence). The CDR3 is 12 residues long. The V end was cut by 1 base, the J end by 9 bases, with 4 bases between.

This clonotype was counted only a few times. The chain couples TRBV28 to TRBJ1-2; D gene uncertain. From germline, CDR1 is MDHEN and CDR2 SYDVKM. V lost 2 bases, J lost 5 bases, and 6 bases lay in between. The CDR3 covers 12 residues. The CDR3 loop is CASSLGGYGYTF. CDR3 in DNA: TGTGCCAGCAGTTTAGGAGGTTATGGCTACACCTTC.

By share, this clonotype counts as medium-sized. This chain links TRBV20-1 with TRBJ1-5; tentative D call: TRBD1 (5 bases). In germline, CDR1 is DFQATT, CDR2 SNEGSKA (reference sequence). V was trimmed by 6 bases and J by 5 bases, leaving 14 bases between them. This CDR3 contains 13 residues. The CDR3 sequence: CSAGDAGHQPQHF. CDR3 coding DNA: TGCAGTGCCGGAGATGCGGGGCATCAGCCCCAGCATTTT.

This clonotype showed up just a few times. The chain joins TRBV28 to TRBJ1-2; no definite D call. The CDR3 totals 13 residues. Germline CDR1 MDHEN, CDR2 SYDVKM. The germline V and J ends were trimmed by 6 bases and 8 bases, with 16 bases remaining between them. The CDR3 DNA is TGTGCCAGCAGGGAAACGAGCCCGATGGGCTACACCTTC. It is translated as CASRETSPMGYTF.

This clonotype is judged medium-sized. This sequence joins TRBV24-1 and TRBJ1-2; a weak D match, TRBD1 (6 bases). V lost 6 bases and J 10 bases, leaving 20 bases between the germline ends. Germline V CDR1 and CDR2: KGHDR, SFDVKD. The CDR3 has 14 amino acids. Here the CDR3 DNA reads TGTGCCACCAGTTCTCCGGACAGCACAGCTGACTACACCTTC. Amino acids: CATSSPDSTADYTF.

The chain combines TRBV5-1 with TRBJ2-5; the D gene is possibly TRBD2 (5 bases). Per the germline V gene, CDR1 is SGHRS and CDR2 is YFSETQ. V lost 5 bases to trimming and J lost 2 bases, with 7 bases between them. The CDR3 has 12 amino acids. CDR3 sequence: CASRDSQETQYF. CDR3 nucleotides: TGCGCCAGCAGGGACTCGCAAGAGACCCAGTACTTC.

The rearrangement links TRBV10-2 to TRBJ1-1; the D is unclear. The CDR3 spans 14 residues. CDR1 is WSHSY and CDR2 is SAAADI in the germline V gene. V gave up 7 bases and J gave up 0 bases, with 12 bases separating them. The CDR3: CASKSGSMNTEAFF. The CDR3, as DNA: TGCGCCAGCAAATCCGGCAGTATGAACACTGAAGCTTTCTTT.